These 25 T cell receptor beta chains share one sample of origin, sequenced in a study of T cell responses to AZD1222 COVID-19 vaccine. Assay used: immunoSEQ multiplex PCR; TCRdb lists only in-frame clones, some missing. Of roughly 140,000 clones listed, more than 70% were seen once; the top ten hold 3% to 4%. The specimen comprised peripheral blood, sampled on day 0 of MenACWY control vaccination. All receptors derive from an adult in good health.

CDR3 amino acids: CASRASGSLDEQFF. In nucleotides, the CDR3 is TGCGCCAGCAGGGCTAGCGGGAGCCTCGATGAGCAGTTCTTC. V gene TRBV4-1 combines with J gene TRBJ2-1; TRBD2 agrees at 10 bases. V trimming: 6 bases; J trimming: 8 bases; junction bases outside the gene matches: 7. The CDR3 has 14 amino acids. Germline loops: CDR1 MGHRA, CDR2 YSYEKL.

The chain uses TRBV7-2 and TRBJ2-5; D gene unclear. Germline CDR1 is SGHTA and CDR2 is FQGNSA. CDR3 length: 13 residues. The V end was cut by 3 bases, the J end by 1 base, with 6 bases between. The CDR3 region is CASSFNRQETQYF. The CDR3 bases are TGTGCCAGCAGCTTTAACCGCCAAGAGACCCAGTACTTC.

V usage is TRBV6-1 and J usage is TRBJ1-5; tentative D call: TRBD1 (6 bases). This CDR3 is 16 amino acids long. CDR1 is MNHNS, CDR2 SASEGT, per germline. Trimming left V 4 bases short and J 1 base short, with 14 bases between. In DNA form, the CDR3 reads TGTGCCAGCAGTGTTAGGGGGGTCGGGAGCAATCAGCCCCAGCATTTT. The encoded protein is CASSVRGVGSNQPQHF.

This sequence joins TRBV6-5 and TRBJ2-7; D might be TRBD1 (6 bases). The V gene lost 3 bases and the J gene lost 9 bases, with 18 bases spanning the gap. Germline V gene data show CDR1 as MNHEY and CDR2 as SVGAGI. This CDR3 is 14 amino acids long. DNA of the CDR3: TGTGCCAGCAGTTATTCCGGGACACCGCTACGGCAGTACTTC. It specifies CASSYSGTPLRQYF.

The CDR3 bases are TGTGCCAGCAGCTCAGAACCCGACTCCTACGAGCAGTACTTC. Translated: CASSSEPDSYEQYF. The rearrangement joins TRBV11-3 to TRBJ2-7; the D is unclear. This CDR3 contains 14 residues. Germline V gene lookup returns CDR1 SGHNT and CDR2 YENEEA. With 4 bases removed from V and 0 bases from J, the gap between germline ends came to 10 bases.

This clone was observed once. In DNA form, the CDR3 reads TGTGCCAGCAGCACCAGGGACAGACTCAACGTCCTGACTTTC. Protein sequence: CASSTRDRLNVLTF. The genes are TRBV9 and TRBJ2-6, with 7 bases matching TRBD1. Germline values: CDR1 SGDLS, CDR2 YYNGEE. The CDR3 spans 14 residues. The junction had 7 bases not matched to a gene; V was cut back by 4 bases and J by 9 bases.

In nucleotides, the CDR3 is TGCAGCGTTTTTGACGACGGTAACTATGGCTACACCTTC. This translates into CSVFDDGNYGYTF. The V and J genes are TRBV29-1 and TRBJ1-2, with no clear D. The germline CDR1 and CDR2 sequences are SQVTM and ANQGSEA. The V gene lost 5 bases and the J gene lost 1 base, with 11 bases spanning the gap. CDR3 length: 13 residues.

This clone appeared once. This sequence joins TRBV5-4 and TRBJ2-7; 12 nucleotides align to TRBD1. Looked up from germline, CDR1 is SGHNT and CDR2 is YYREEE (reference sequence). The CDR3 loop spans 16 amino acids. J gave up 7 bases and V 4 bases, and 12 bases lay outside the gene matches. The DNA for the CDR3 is TGTGCCAGCAGCAGAAATCCGGGACAGGGGGCAAATGAGCAGTACTTC. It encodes CASSRNPGQGANEQYF.

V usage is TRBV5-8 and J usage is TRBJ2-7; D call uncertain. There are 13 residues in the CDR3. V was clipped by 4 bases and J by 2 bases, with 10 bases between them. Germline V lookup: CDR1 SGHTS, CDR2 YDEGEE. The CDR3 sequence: CASSLDEAYEQYF. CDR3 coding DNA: TGTGCCAGCAGCCTGGACGAAGCCTACGAGCAGTACTTC. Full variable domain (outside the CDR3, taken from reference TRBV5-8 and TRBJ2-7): EAGVTQSPTHLIKTRGQQATLRCSPISGHTSVYWYQQALGLGLQFLLWYDEGEERNRGNFPPRFSGRQFPNYSSELNVNALELEDSALYLCASSLDEAYEQYFGPGTRLTVT.

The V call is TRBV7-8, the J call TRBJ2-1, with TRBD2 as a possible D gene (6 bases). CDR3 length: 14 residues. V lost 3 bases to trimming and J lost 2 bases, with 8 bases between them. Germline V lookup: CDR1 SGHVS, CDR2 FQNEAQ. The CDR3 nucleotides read TGTGCCAGCAGCTTGGAGGGCACCTACAATGAGCAGTTCTTC. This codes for CASSLEGTYNEQFF.

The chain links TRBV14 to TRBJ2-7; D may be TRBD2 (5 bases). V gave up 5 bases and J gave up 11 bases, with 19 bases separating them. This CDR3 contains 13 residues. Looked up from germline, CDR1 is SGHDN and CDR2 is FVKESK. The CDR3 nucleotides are TGTGCCAGCAGCAGCGGACGGACTCAGACCAAGTACTTC. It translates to CASSSGRTQTKYF. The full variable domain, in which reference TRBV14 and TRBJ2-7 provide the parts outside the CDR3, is EAGVTQFPSHSVIEKGQTVTLRCDPISGHDNLYWYRRVMGKEIKFLLHFVKESKQDESGMPNNRFLAERTGGTYSTLKVQPAELEDSGVYFCASSSGRTQTKYFGPGTRLTVT.

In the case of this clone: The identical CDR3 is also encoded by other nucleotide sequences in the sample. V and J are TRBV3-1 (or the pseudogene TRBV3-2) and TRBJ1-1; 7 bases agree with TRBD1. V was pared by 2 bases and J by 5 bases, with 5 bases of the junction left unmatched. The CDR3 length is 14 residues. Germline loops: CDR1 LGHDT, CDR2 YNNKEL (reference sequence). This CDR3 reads CASSQRDRGTEAFF. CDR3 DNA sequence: TGTGCCAGCAGCCAAAGGGACAGAGGGACTGAAGCTTTCTTT.

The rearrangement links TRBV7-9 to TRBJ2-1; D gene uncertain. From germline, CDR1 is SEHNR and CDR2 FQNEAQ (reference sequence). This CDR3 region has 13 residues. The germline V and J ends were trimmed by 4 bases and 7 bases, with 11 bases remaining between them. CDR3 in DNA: TGTGCCAGCAGCTCCCTTGGACCGAATGAGCAGTTCTTC. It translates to CASSSLGPNEQFF.

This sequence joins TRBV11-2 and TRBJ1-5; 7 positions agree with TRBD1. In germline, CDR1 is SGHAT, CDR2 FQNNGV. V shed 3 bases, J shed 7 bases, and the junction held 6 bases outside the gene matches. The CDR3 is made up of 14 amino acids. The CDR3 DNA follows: TGTGCCAGCAGCTTTGACAGGGTAGGACAGCCCCAGCATTTT. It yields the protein CASSFDRVGQPQHF.

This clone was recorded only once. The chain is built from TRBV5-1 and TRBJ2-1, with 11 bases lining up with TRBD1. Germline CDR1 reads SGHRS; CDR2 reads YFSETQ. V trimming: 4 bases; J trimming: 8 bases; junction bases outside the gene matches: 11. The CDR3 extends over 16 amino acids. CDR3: CASSSPGTGGLDEQFF. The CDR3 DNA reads TGCGCCAGCAGCAGCCCTGGGACAGGGGGTCTCGATGAGCAGTTCTTC.

Here the CDR3 DNA reads TGCACCAGCAGCCAAGAGGGTAGCGGGAGGTCACCCGGGGAGCTGTTTTTT. It is translated as CTSSQEGSGRSPGELFF. The V call is TRBV1, the J call TRBJ2-2; TRBD2, as called in the table, went unchecked against the DNA. TRBV1 is labeled a pseudogene. This CDR3 contains 17 residues.

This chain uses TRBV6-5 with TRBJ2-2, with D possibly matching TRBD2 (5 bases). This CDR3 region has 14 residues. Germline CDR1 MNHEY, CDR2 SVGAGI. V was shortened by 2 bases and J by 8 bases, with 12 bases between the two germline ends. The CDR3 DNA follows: TGTGCCAGCAGTTACCGGACTCTCGGGGGGGAGCTGTTTTTT. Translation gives CASSYRTLGGELFF.

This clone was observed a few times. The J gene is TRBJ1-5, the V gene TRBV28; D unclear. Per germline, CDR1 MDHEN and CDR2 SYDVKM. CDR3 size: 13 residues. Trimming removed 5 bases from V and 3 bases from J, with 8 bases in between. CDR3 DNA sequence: TGTGCCAGCAGTCGTAGTTACAATCAGCCCCAGCATTTT. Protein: CASSRSYNQPQHF. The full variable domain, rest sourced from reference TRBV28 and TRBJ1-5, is DVKVTQSSRYLVKRTGEKVFLECVQDMDHENMFWYRQDPGLGLRLIYFSYDVKMKEKGDIPEGYSVSREKKERFSLILESASTNQTSMYLCASSRSYNQPQHFGDGTRLSIL.

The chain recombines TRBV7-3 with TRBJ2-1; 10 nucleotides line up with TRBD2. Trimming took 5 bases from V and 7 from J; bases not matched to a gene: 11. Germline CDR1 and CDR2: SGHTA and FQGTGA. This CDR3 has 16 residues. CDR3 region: CASSASLAGARNEQFF. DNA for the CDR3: TGTGCCAGCAGCGCTTCTCTAGCGGGAGCACGAAATGAGCAGTTCTTC.

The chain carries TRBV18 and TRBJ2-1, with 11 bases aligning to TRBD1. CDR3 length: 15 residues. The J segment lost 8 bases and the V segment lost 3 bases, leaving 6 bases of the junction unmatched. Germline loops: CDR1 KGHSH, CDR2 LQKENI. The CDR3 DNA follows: TGTGCCAGCTCACCCACGGGACAGGGGGGATATGAGCAGTTCTTC. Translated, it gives CASSPTGQGGYEQFF.

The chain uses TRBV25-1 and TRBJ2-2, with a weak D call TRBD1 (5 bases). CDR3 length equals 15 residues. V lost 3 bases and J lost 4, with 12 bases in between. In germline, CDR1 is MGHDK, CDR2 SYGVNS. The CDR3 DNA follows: TGTGCCAGCAGTGACCTGCGTCAGGGCACCGGGGAGCTGTTTTTT. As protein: CASSDLRQGTGELFF.

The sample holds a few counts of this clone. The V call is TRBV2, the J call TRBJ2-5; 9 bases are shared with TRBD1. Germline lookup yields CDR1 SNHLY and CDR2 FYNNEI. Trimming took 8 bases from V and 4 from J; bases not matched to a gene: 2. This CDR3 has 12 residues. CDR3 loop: CASGQGRETQYF. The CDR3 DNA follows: TGTGCCAGCGGACAGGGGCGAGAGACCCAGTACTTC.

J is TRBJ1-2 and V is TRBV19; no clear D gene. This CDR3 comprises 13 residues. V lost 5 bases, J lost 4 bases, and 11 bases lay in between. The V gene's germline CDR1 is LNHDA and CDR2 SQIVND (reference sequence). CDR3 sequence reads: CASSPARTYGYTF. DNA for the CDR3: TGTGCCAGTAGTCCCGCGCGTACCTATGGCTACACCTTC. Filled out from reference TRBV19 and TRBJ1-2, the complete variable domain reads DGGITQSPKYLFRKEGQNVTLSCEQNLNHDAMYWYRQDPGQGLRLIYYSQIVNDFQKGDIAEGYSVSREKKESFPLTVTSAQKNPTAFYLCASSPARTYGYTFGSGTRLTVV.

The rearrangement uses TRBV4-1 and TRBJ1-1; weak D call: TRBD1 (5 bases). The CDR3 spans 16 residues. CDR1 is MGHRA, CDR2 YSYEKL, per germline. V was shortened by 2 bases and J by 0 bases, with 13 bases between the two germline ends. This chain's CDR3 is CASSQTPGGMNTEAFF. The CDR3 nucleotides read TGCGCCAGCAGCCAAACACCTGGGGGTATGAACACTGAAGCTTTCTTT.

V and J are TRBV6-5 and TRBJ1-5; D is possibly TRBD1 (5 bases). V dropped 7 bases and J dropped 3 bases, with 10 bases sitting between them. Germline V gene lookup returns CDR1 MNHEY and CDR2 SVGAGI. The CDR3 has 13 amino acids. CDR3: CASKRGLNQPQHF. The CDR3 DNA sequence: TGTGCCAGCAAAAGGGGACTCAATCAGCCCCAGCATTTT.